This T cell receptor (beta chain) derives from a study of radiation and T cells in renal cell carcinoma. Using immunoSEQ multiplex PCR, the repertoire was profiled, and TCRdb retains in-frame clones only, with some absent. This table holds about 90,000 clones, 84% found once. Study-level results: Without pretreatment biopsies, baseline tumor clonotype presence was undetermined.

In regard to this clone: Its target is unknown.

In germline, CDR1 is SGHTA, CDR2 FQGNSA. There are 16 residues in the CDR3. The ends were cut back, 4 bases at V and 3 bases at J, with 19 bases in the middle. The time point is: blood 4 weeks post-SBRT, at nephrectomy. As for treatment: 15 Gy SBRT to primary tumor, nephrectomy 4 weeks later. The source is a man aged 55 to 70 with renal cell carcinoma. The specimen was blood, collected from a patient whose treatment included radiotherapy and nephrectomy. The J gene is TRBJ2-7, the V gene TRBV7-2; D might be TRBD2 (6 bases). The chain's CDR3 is CASSSGTTSTFYEQYF. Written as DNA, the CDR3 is TGTGCCAGCAGCTCAGGAACGACTAGTACTTTCTACGAGCAGTACTTC.